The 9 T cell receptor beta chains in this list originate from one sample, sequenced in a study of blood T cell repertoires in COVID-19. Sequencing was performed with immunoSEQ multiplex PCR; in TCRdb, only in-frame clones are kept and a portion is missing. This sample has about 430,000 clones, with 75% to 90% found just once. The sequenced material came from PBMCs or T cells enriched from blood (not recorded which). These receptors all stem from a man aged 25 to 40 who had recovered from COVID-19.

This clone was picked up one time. This CDR3 reads CASSVANEQFF. The DNA for the CDR3 is TGCGCCAGCAGTGTAGCCAATGAGCAGTTCTTC. The rearrangement joins TRBV10-2 to TRBJ2-1; D is uncertain. The V and J ends lost 4 bases and 6 bases respectively, with 4 bases between them. This CDR3 is 11 amino acids long. Per germline, CDR1 WSHSY and CDR2 SAAADI.

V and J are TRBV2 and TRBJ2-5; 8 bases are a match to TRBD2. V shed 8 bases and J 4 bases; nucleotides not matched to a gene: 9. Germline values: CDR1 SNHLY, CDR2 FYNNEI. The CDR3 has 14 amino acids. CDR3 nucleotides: TGTGCCAGCGGCAGCGGGAGTTCCGGAGAGACCCAGTACTTC. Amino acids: CASGSGSSGETQYF.

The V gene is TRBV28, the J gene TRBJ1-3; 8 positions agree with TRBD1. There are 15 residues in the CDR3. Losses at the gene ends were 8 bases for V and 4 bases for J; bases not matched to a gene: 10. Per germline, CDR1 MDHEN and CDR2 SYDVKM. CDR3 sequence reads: CASLLKTGVGNTIYF. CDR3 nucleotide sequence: TGTGCCAGCCTTCTTAAGACAGGGGTGGGAAACACCATATATTTT.

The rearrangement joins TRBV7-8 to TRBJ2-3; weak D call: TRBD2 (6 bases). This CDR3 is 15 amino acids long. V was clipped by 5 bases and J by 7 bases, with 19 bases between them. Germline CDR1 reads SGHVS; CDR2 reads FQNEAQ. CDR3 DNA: TGTGCCAGCAGCCTCGGCCGCTCCGGGGGAAATACGCAGTATTTT. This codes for CASSLGRSGGNTQYF.

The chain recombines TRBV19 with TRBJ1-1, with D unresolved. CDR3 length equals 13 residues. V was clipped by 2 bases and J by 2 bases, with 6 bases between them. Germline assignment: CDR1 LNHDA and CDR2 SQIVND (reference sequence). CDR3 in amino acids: CASSISSNTEAFF. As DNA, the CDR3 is TGTGCCAGTAGTATATCCAGTAACACTGAAGCTTTCTTT.

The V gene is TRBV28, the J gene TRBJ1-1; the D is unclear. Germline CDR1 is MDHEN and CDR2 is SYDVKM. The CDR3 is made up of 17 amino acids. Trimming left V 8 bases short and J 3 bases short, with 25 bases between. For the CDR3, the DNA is TGTGCCAGCCCCGCCCCCATACTGAGCCCCTCGGACACTGAAGCTTTCTTT. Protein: CASPAPILSPSDTEAFF.

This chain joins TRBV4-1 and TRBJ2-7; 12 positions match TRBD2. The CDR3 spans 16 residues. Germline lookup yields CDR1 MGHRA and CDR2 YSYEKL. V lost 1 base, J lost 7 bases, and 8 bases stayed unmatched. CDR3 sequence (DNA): TGCGCCAGCAGCCAAGGGACTAGCGGGGCCTCATTTGAGCAGTACTTC. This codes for CASSQGTSGASFEQYF.

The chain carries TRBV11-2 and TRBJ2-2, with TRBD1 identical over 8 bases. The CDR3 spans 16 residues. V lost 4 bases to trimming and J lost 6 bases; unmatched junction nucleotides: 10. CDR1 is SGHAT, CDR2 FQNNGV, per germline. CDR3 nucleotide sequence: TGTGCCAGCAGCTATGGGTGGACAGGGATCGCCGGGGAGCTGTTTTTT. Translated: CASSYGWTGIAGELFF.

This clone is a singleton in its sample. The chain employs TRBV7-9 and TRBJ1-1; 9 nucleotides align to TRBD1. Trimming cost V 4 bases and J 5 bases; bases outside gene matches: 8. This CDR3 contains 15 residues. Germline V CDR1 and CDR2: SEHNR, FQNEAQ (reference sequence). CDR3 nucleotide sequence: TGTGCCAGCAGCTCGACAGGGGGTCTGAGGACTGAAGCTTTCTTT. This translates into CASSSTGGLRTEAFF.